This entry concerns a single T cell receptor beta chain. Libraries were prepared by immunoSEQ multiplex PCR; TCRdb keeps only in-frame clonotypes and omits some of them. The sample carries 2 million to 2.5 million clones, approximately 94% recorded once. The data stem from a study of shared clonotypes between healthy human individuals. This CDR3 comprises 17 residues. The germline gives CDR1 MRHNA, CDR2 SNTAGT. Trimming took 2 bases from V and 0 from J, leaving 17 bases between them. CD45RO-negative, CCR7-selected cells formed the naive CD8 fraction, which excluded terminally differentiated effector memory CD45RA+ cells.

Sequenced sample: naive CD8+ T cells sorted from blood. V gene TRBV6-4 combines with J gene TRBJ2-7; no clear D gene. The clonotype originates from a man between 18 and 35 years old in good health. CDR3 coding DNA: TGTGCCAGCAGTGACCCGAAGGAGACACTCAGCTCCTACGAGCAGTACTTC. Protein sequence: CASSDPKETLSSYEQYF.